Listed below are T cell receptor beta chains from one sample, sequenced in a study of cytomegalovirus exposure and HLA in healthy donors. The repertoire was sequenced with immunoSEQ multiplex PCR; TCRdb's copy has only in-frame clones and lacks some. The repertoire has about 200,000 clones, 86% of them found once; the top ten carry less than 0.4%. Material for sequencing was PBMCs. Receptors originate from a young woman in good health and CMV-seronegative. CDR3s include the opening cysteine and the closing phenylalanine or tryptophan. Fields, in order: V gene, D gene, J gene, clone size, CDR3 protein, CDR3 DNA. D genes are given only for firm matches. Size values are once, few and many counts, or a class for expanded clones, and some rows have none.

V: TRBV28
D: -
J: TRBJ2-5
size: few
CDR3: CASTPNRGLDQYF
DNA: TGTGCCAGCACTCCTAATCGGGGATTGGACCAGTACTTC

V: TRBV5-1
D: TRBD2
J: TRBJ2-7
size: -
CDR3: CASSFGAGGSYEQYF
DNA: TGCGCCAGCAGCTTTGGGGCGGGAGGCTCCTACGAGCAGTACTTC

V: TRBV19
D: TRBD1
J: TRBJ2-2
size: -
CDR3: CASTGGSGELFF
DNA: TGTGCCAGTACAGGGGGCTCGGGGGAGCTGTTTTTT

V: TRBV6-4
D: -
J: TRBJ2-3
size: -
CDR3: CASSVSAVDAQYF
DNA: TGTGCCAGCAGTGTCTCAGCGGTGGATGCGCAGTATTTT

V: TRBV6-1
D: TRBD1
J: TRBJ2-1
size: -
CDR3: CASSELTGGYNEQFF
DNA: TGTGCCAGCAGTGAGCTGACAGGGGGGTACAATGAGCAGTTCTTC

V: TRBV10-1
D: -
J: TRBJ2-3
size: -
CDR3: CASSGGASSDTQYF
DNA: TGCGCCAGCAGTGGGGGAGCTAGCTCAGATACGCAGTATTTT

V: TRBV18
D: -
J: TRBJ1-1
size: -
CDR3: CASSRLEGNTEAFF
DNA: TGTGCCAGCTCACGGTTAGAGGGGAACACTGAAGCTTTCTTT

V: TRBV10-2
D: TRBD1
J: TRBJ2-7
size: -
CDR3: CASSEPGTVSYEQYF
DNA: TGCGCCAGCAGTGAACCAGGGACAGTCTCCTACGAGCAGTACTTC

V: TRBV28
D: TRBD1
J: TRBJ1-1
size: -
CDR3: CASRRRLDRVNTEAFF
DNA: TGTGCCAGCAGACGTCGCCTAGACAGGGTGAACACTGAAGCTTTCTTT

V: TRBV18
D: TRBD2
J: TRBJ2-2
size: -
CDR3: CASSRRGRPIPGLATVGELFF
DNA: TGTGCCAGCTCACGACGGGGACGGCCAATACCGGGACTAGCTACGGTCGGGGAGCTGTTTTTT

V: TRBV19
D: TRBD1
J: TRBJ2-1
size: -
CDR3: CASSIGGGQGLSYNEQFF
DNA: TGTGCCAGTAGTATAGGTGGGGGACAGGGTCTCTCGTACAATGAGCAGTTCTTC

V: TRBV28
D: TRBD2
J: TRBJ2-1
size: -
CDR3: CASRFPTSGTSSSYNEQFF
DNA: TGTGCCAGCAGATTTCCGACTAGCGGGACTTCCAGCTCCTACAATGAGCAGTTCTTC

V: TRBV6-4
D: TRBD2
J: TRBJ2-2
size: -
CDR3: CASSEFSGGAVGELFF
DNA: TGTGCCAGCAGCGAATTCAGCGGGGGGGCCGTCGGGGAGCTGTTTTTT

V: TRBV5-1
D: -
J: TRBJ2-6
size: -
CDR3: CASRSGSGANVLTF
DNA: TGCGCCAGCAGGTCAGGGTCTGGGGCCAACGTCCTGACTTTC

V: TRBV6-6
D: -
J: TRBJ2-7
size: -
CDR3: CASTIADSYEQYF
DNA: TGTGCCAGCACCATCGCGGACTCCTACGAGCAGTACTTC

V: TRBV5-1
D: -
J: TRBJ2-4
size: -
CDR3: CASSSDFRAKNIQYF
DNA: TGCGCCAGCAGCTCCGACTTCCGGGCCAAAAACATTCAGTACTTC

V: TRBV7-9
D: -
J: TRBJ2-2
size: -
CDR3: CASSLGLGNTGELFF
DNA: TGTGCCAGCAGCTTAGGACTAGGCAACACCGGGGAGCTGTTTTTT

V: TRBV6-5
D: TRBD1
J: TRBJ1-2
size: few
CDR3: CASSYGTGGAYGYTF
DNA: TGTGCCAGCAGTTACGGGACAGGGGGCGCCTATGGCTACACCTTC

V: TRBV5-1
D: -
J: TRBJ2-2
size: -
CDR3: CASSSTANTGELFF
DNA: TGCGCCAGCAGCTCGACAGCGAACACCGGGGAGCTGTTTTTT

V: TRBV6-6
D: -
J: TRBJ2-7
size: few
CDR3: CASEGLLPYEQYF
DNA: TGTGCCAGCGAGGGACTTCTTCCATACGAGCAGTACTTC

V: TRBV28
D: -
J: TRBJ1-2
size: -
CDR3: CASSLSQGIYGYTF
DNA: TGTGCCAGCAGTTTATCCCAGGGGATCTATGGCTACACCTTC

V: TRBV6-1
D: -
J: TRBJ1-5
size: -
CDR3: CASSFTGYSNQPQHF
DNA: TGTGCCAGCAGTTTTACAGGTTATAGCAATCAGCCCCAGCATTTT

V: TRBV11-2
D: -
J: TRBJ2-3
size: -
CDR3: CASSFLRGDTQYF
DNA: TGTGCCAGCAGCTTCCTAAGGGGAGATACGCAGTATTTT

V: TRBV15
D: TRBD1
J: TRBJ1-2
size: -
CDR3: CATSIMGQGGGYTF
DNA: TGTGCCACCAGCATAATGGGACAGGGAGGTGGCTACACCTTC

V: TRBV29-1
D: -
J: TRBJ2-1
size: once
CDR3: CSALGRERKFF
DNA: TGCAGCGCCCTCGGCCGGGAGAGGAAGTTCTTC

V: TRBV28
D: -
J: TRBJ1-1
size: -
CDR3: CASSSNTLNTEAFF
DNA: TGTGCCAGCAGTTCCAATACACTGAACACTGAAGCTTTCTTT

V: TRBV13
D: TRBD2
J: TRBJ2-1
size: once
CDR3: CASSSGLENEQFF
DNA: TGTGCCAGCAGCTCGGGACTAGAGAACGAGCAGTTCTTC

V: TRBV11-2
D: TRBD1
J: TRBJ2-6
size: few
CDR3: CASSLAGGAGANVLTF
DNA: TGTGCCAGCAGCTTAGCAGGGGGCGCCGGGGCCAACGTCCTGACTTTC

V: TRBV6-1
D: TRBD2
J: TRBJ2-7
size: -
CDR3: CASSHRGGLDEQYF
DNA: TGTGCCAGCAGTCATCGGGGGGGCCTGGACGAGCAGTACTTC

V: TRBV5-1
D: -
J: TRBJ2-7
size: -
CDR3: CASSLEGISYEQYF
DNA: TGCGCCAGCAGCTTAGAGGGAATCTCCTACGAGCAGTACTTC

V: TRBV11-2
D: TRBD1
J: TRBJ2-2
size: -
CDR3: CASSPRTGGGTELFF
DNA: TGTGCCAGCAGCCCCCGGACAGGGGGTGGTACGGAGCTGTTTTTT

V: TRBV14
D: -
J: TRBJ1-6
size: -
CDR3: CASSQRGGGYSPLHF
DNA: TGTGCCAGCAGCCAACGAGGAGGAGGGTATTCACCCCTCCACTTT

V: TRBV6-1
D: TRBD1
J: TRBJ1-2
size: few
CDR3: CASRASRTGVYGYTF
DNA: TGTGCCAGCAGGGCCTCCCGGACAGGGGTTTATGGCTACACCTTC

V: TRBV7-2
D: -
J: TRBJ2-3
size: once
CDR3: CASSPITTRASTDTQYF
DNA: TGTGCCAGCAGCCCGATCACCACCAGGGCAAGCACAGATACGCAGTATTTT

V: TRBV4-1
D: -
J: TRBJ2-2
size: -
CDR3: CASSQEVGSSSGELFF
DNA: TGCGCCAGCAGCCAAGAAGTGGGGTCTAGCTCCGGGGAGCTGTTTTTT

V: TRBV7-2
D: -
J: TRBJ1-5
size: -
CDR3: CASSLVRFNQPQHF
DNA: TGTGCCAGCAGCTTGGTCAGATTTAATCAGCCCCAGCATTTT

V: TRBV18
D: -
J: TRBJ1-3
size: -
CDR3: CASSPGSGNTIYF
DNA: TGTGCCAGCTCACCCGGGTCTGGAAACACCATATATTTT

V: TRBV5-1
D: TRBD1
J: TRBJ1-1
size: -
CDR3: CASSLRTGGEDEAFF
DNA: TGCGCCAGCAGCTTGAGGACAGGGGGCGAAGATGAAGCTTTCTTT

V: TRBV5-6
D: TRBD2
J: TRBJ2-1
size: -
CDR3: CASSRLAGVISYNEQFF
DNA: TGTGCCAGCAGCAGGCTAGCGGGAGTTATCTCCTACAATGAGCAGTTCTTC

V: TRBV5-4
D: TRBD2
J: TRBJ2-1
size: few
CDR3: CASRNLAGSYNEQFF
DNA: TGTGCCAGCAGAAACCTAGCGGGCTCCTACAATGAGCAGTTCTTC

V: TRBV4-1
D: TRBD2
J: TRBJ2-1
size: -
CDR3: CASSQARVASGGAVNEQFF
DNA: TGCGCCAGCAGCCAAGCCCGGGTGGCTAGCGGGGGGGCAGTCAATGAGCAGTTCTTC

V: TRBV11-2
D: -
J: TRBJ2-5
size: few
CDR3: CASSLYSATQYF
DNA: TGTGCCAGCAGCTTATATAGTGCGACCCAGTACTTC

V: TRBV6-6
D: TRBD2
J: TRBJ2-3
size: few
CDR3: CASSLSGGRTDTQYF
DNA: TGTGCCAGCAGTCTAAGCGGGGGGCGCACAGATACGCAGTATTTT

V: TRBV5-4
D: -
J: TRBJ2-1
size: -
CDR3: CASRGGAPSYNEQFF
DNA: TGTGCCAGCAGGGGCGGGGCCCCCTCCTACAATGAGCAGTTCTTC

V: TRBV4-1
D: TRBD1
J: TRBJ2-7
size: -
CDR3: CASSLMGQGAQEQYF
DNA: TGCGCCAGCAGCCTCATGGGACAGGGGGCTCAAGAGCAGTACTTC

V: TRBV7-3
D: TRBD1
J: TRBJ1-2
size: -
CDR3: CASSATGGFGYTF
DNA: TGTGCCAGCAGCGCGACAGGGGGCTTTGGCTACACCTTC

V: TRBV7-9
D: -
J: TRBJ2-7
size: -
CDR3: CASSLTGSLTYEQYF
DNA: TGTGCCAGCAGCTTAACGGGTAGCCTAACCTACGAGCAGTACTTC

V: TRBV5-5
D: -
J: TRBJ1-2
size: -
CDR3: CASSLDTPNYGYTF
DNA: TGTGCCAGCAGCTTGGACACACCGAACTATGGCTACACCTTC

V: TRBV27
D: TRBD2
J: TRBJ2-5
size: -
CDR3: CASSGRTSGQETQYF
DNA: TGTGCCAGCAGTGGCCGGACTAGCGGTCAAGAGACCCAGTACTTC

V: TRBV7-8
D: TRBD1
J: TRBJ2-2
size: once
CDR3: CASSPTGGYTGELFF
DNA: TGTGCCAGCAGCCCTACAGGGGGGTACACCGGGGAGCTGTTTTTT

V: TRBV7-2
D: TRBD2
J: TRBJ2-2
size: -
CDR3: CASSLASPSGGFGGELFF
DNA: TGTGCCAGCAGCTTAGCGTCGCCTAGCGGGGGGTTCGGCGGGGAGCTGTTTTTT

V: TRBV5-1
D: -
J: TRBJ2-1
size: -
CDR3: CASSPTGTSAGVVF
DNA: TGCGCCAGCAGCCCTACTGGGACTTCGGCGGGCGTGGTCTTC

V: TRBV5-4
D: TRBD1
J: TRBJ2-5
size: once
CDR3: CASSSNRGRQETQYF
DNA: TGTGCCAGCAGCTCGAACAGGGGGCGCCAAGAGACCCAGTACTTC

V: TRBV10-2
D: -
J: TRBJ1-5
size: -
CDR3: CASSEPTSGQPQHF
DNA: TGCGCCAGCAGTGAGCCGACTTCGGGTCAGCCCCAGCATTTT

V: TRBV28
D: -
J: TRBJ2-2
size: once
CDR3: CASSRGVGELFF
DNA: TGTGCCAGCAGTAGGGGTGTCGGGGAGCTGTTTTTT

V: TRBV7-9
D: -
J: TRBJ1-4
size: -
CDR3: CASSLDTGRNEKLFF
DNA: TGTGCCAGCAGCTTAGATACAGGGCGAAATGAAAAACTGTTTTTT

V: TRBV27
D: TRBD1
J: TRBJ2-4
size: -
CDR3: CASSRDRENIQYF
DNA: TGTGCCAGCAGTCGGGACAGAGAAAACATTCAGTACTTC

V: TRBV27
D: TRBD1
J: TRBJ2-2
size: -
CDR3: CASGTGGAVSAGELFF
DNA: TGTGCCAGTGGGACAGGGGGCGCCGTTAGTGCCGGGGAGCTGTTTTTT

V: TRBV7-6
D: -
J: TRBJ2-3
size: -
CDR3: CASSLEDVVVDTQYF
DNA: TGTGCCAGCAGCTTAGAAGATGTGGTAGTGGATACGCAGTATTTT

V: TRBV5-6
D: TRBD1
J: TRBJ1-2
size: -
CDR3: CASSWGDRDGYTF
DNA: TGTGCCAGCAGCTGGGGGGACAGGGATGGCTACACCTTC